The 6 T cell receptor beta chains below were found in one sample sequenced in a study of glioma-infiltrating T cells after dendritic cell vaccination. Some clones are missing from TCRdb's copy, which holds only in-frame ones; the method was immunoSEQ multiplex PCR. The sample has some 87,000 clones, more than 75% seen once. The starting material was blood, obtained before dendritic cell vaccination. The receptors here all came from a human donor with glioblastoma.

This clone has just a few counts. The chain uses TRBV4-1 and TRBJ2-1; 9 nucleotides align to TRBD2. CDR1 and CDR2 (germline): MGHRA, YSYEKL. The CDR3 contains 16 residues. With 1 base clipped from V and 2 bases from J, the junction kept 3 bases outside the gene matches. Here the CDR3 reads CASSQVAGVPYNEQFF. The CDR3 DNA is TGCGCCAGCAGCCAAGTAGCGGGGGTTCCCTACAATGAGCAGTTCTTC.

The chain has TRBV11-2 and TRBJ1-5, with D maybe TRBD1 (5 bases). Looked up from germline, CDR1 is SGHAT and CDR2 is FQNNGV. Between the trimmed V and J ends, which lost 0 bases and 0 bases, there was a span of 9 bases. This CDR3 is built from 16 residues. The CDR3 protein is CASSLDRTHSNQPQHF. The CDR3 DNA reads TGTGCCAGCAGCTTAGATAGGACACATAGCAATCAGCCCCAGCATTTT.

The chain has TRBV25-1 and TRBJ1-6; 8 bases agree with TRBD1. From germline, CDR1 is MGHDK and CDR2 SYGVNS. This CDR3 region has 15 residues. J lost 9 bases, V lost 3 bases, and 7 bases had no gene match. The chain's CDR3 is CASSDGQGLASPLHF. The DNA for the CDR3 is TGTGCCAGCAGTGATGGACAGGGCTTGGCTTCACCCCTCCACTTT.

The CDR3 sequence is CASSKYRDRENQPQHF. In nucleotides, the CDR3 is TGTGCCAGCAGCAAGTACCGGGACAGGGAAAATCAGCCCCAGCATTTT. The chain combines TRBV21-1 with TRBJ1-5; the DNA was not compared with TRBD1, the D call given in the table. TRBV21-1 is deemed a pseudogene. This CDR3 spans 16 amino acids.

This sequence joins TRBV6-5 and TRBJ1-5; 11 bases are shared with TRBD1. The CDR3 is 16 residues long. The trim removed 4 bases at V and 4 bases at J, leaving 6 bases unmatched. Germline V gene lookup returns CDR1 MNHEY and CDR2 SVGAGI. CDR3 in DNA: TGTGCCAGCAGTTTTAAGGGGACAGGGGGTAATCAGCCCCAGCATTTT. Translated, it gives CASSFKGTGGNQPQHF.

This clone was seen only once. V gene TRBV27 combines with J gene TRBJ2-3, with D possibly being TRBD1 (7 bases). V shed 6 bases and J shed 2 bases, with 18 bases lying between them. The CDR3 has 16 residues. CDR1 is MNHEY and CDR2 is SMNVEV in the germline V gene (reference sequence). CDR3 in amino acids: CASSPSTGEVTDTQYF. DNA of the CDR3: TGTGCCAGCAGCCCCAGTACAGGGGAGGTCACAGATACGCAGTATTTT.